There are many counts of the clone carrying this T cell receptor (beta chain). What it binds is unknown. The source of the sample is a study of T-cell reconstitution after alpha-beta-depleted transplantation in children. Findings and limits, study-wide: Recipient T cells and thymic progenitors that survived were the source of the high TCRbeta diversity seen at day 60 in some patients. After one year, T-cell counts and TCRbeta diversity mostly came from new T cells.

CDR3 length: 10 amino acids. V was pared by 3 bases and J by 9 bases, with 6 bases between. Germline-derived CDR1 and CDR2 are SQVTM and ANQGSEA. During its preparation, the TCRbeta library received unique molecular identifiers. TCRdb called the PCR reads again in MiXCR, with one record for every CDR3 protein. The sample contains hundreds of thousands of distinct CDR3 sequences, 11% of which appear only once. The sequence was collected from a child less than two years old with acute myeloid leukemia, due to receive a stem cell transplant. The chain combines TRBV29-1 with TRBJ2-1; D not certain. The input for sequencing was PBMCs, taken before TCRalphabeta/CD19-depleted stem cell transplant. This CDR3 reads CSVDAPEQFF. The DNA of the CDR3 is TGCAGCGTTGACGCGCCTGAGCAGTTCTTC.